This TCR beta chain derives from a study of cytomegalovirus exposure and HLA in healthy donors. V was trimmed by 3 bases and J by 4 bases, leaving 15 bases between them. This CDR3 contains 15 residues. Germline V gene lookup returns CDR1 KGHSH and CDR2 LQKENI. The PCR ran on 60 Vbeta and 13 Jbeta primers. Profiling relied on immunoSEQ multiplex PCR, and the TCRdb table lists in-frame clones only, not all of them. The sample lists around 160,000 clones; under 85% were seen once. V usage is TRBV18 and J usage is TRBJ1-1; weak D call: TRBD1 (6 bases). The sample taken for sequencing was PBMCs. This TCR derives from a woman in her 40s in good health and CMV-seropositive. The CDR3 here is CASSPVEQGITEAFF. The CDR3 region has the DNA TGTGCCAGCTCACCTGTTGAGCAGGGGATCACTGAAGCTTTCTTT.